This entry concerns a single T cell receptor (beta chain). Its antigen is not identified. The V and J ends lost 0 bases and 3 bases respectively, with 9 bases between them. The germline V gene has CDR1 GTSNPN and CDR2 SVGIG (reference sequence). The CDR3 has 13 amino acids. Produced via immunoSEQ multiplex PCR; TCRdb's table is partial and in-frame only. Of about 490,000 clones in the sample, about 72% were seen once. The sample comes from a study of shared clonotypes between healthy human individuals. Study context: Aged between 18 and 49, the donors were two women and three men. Findings of the study overall: Blood was the sole source, and tissue repertoires probably differ.

The chain couples TRBV30 to TRBJ2-7; D remains unclear. Source material: PBMCs. The clonotype was recovered from a woman aged 40 to 50 in good health. Some clones in this sample may be carry-over from other donors' samples. The CDR3 region has the DNA TGTGCCTGGAGTGTACCGTCCCTCTACGAGCAGTACTTC. Its protein is CAWSVPSLYEQYF.